This TCR beta chain is from a study of blood T cells in healthy people across ages. The germline gives CDR1 SNHLY, CDR2 FYNNEI. CDR3 length equals 13 residues. Combining a sample-barcoded 5' primer with a J-beta primer mix, a second PCR ran for about 7 to 12 cycles. MiXCR was run by TCRdb on the 5' RACE reads, yielding one entry per CDR3 protein. The sample yields 450,000 to 650,000 distinct CDR3 sequences, more than 20% seen once. The count of this clonotype is one. Given the absence of the conserved phenylalanine or tryptophan at the CDR3 end, a read error is likely. These data are also associated with another study on T cells of mothers and their children.

Sequenced sample: blood. This clonotype was obtained from a boy aged 10-17 years in good health. The rearrangement links TRBV2 to TRBJ2-1; D unresolved. CDR3 residues: CASSGLLYNEQFL. As DNA, the CDR3 is TGTGCAAGCAGTGGGCTCCTCTACAATGAGCAGTTCCTC.